This TCR beta chain was found in a study of immune evolution from preneoplasia to lung adenocarcinoma. In germline, CDR1 is SGHTA, CDR2 FQGNSA. This CDR3 is 11 amino acids long. V was cut by 8 bases and J by 7 bases, with 10 bases left in between. Only in-frame clones appear in the TCRdb table, and some are missing; sequencing was by immunoSEQ multiplex PCR. Of tens of thousands of clones in the sample, around 79% were seen once. Findings and caveats of the study: Later-stage lesions appeared to have more T cells, more diversity, less clonality.

Notes on this clone: Its antigen is not identified.

The chain joins TRBV7-2 to TRBJ2-3; D not certain. Sequencing input: FFPE invasive lung adenocarcinoma tissue. The TCR comes from a person aged 55-75 years with lung adenocarcinoma. DNA of the CDR3: TGTGCCAGCGTTGGAGTAAATACGCAGTATTTT. Its protein is CASVGVNTQYF.